The source of this TCR beta chain is a study of blood T cells in healthy people across ages. Combining a sample-barcoded 5' primer with a J-beta primer mix, a second PCR ran for about 7 to 11 cycles. Via MiXCR, TCRdb re-called the 5' RACE reads, giving one row per CDR3 protein. This sample yields about 1,400,000 distinct CDR3 sequences, of which approximately 38% are seen a single time; around 8% belongs to the top ten. The CDR3 extends over 14 amino acids. Trimming cost V 2 bases and J 0 bases, with 8 bases left between them. In germline, CDR1 is DFQATT, CDR2 SNEGSKA (reference sequence). The sequenced material came from blood. The origin of this receptor is a woman aged 18 to 35 in good health. J is TRBJ2-1 and V is TRBV20-1; D remains ambiguous. CDR3 nucleotide sequence: TGCAGTGCTAGACTCCAGCCCTCCTACAATGAGCAGTTCTTC. This codes for CSARLQPSYNEQFF.